One and the same sample provided the 7 T cell receptor beta chains below, sequenced in a study of yellow fever vaccine responses in identical twins. TCRdb passed the RT-PCR reads through MiXCR, listing each CDR3 protein once. In the table there are some 5,400 distinct CDR3 sequences, about nine tenths of which are singletons. The material was T cells from blood (PBMCs), unsorted or a sorted subset (not recorded which), obtained before or after yellow fever vaccination (not recorded which). The receptors originated from a woman in her late teens or twenties who received the yellow fever vaccine.

The V call is TRBV25-1, the J call TRBJ2-1; tentative D call: TRBD2 (5 bases). The germline V gene encodes CDR1 MGHDK and CDR2 SYGVNS. The CDR3 runs to 14 residues. V lost 2 bases and J lost 4, with 9 bases in between. The DNA for the CDR3 is TGTGCCAGCAGTGAAATGGGGAGATACAATGAGCAGTTCTTC. Its translation is CASSEMGRYNEQFF.

The chain links TRBV6-1 to TRBJ2-3, with D possibly being TRBD2 (6 bases). The germline gives CDR1 MNHNS, CDR2 SASEGT. The CDR3 has 16 amino acids. The ends were cut back, 5 bases at V and 4 bases at J, with 19 bases in the middle. DNA for the CDR3: TGTGCCAGCAGTACGTCTTTTACAGCGGGCTCAGATACGCAGTATTTT. Translating it yields CASSTSFTAGSDTQYF.

The chain uses TRBV9 and TRBJ2-7, with D perhaps being TRBD1 or TRBD2 (5 bases each). CDR3 length: 14 amino acids. V shed 2 bases and J shed 0 bases, with 9 bases lying between them. In germline, CDR1 is SGDLS, CDR2 YYNGEE. This CDR3 reads CASSVGGSSYEQYF. DNA for the CDR3: TGTGCCAGCAGCGTTGGGGGAAGCTCCTACGAGCAGTACTTC.

The chain recombines TRBV4-2 with TRBJ2-7; TRBD2 might be the D (6 bases). Deletions cut 4 bases from V and 3 bases from J, with 13 bases between. The CDR3 has 14 residues. Germline V gene sequence: CDR1 LGHNA, CDR2 YNFKEQ. DNA for the CDR3: TGTGCCAGCAGCCCCATCGGGGGAGGCTACGAGCAGTACTTC. This encodes CASSPIGGGYEQYF.

The chain uses TRBV12-3 or TRBV12-4 and TRBJ2-2, with no clear D. V was clipped by 7 bases and J by 6 bases, with 9 bases between them. The CDR3 has 12 residues. CDR3 sequence: CASKVIPGELFF. CDR3 bases: TGTGCCAGCAAAGTGATCCCCGGGGAGCTGTTTTTT.

V is TRBV6-1 and J is TRBJ2-1; possibly TRBD2 for D (7 bases). Germline V CDR1 and CDR2: MNHNS, SASEGT. The CDR3 is made up of 14 amino acids. The V end lost 7 bases, the J end lost 8 bases, and 18 bases lay between the germline ends. The CDR3 DNA reads TGTGCCAGCATGGAGTGGGGGGGCCCGGATGAGCAGTTCTTC. Translated, it gives CASMEWGGPDEQFF.

The gene calls are TRBV6-5 and TRBJ2-1; TRBD2 matches at 9 bases. Germline lookup yields CDR1 MNHEY and CDR2 SVGAGI. V gave up 1 base and J gave up 6 bases; unmatched junction bases: 4. This CDR3 is built from 15 residues. The CDR3 spells CASSYFRGRANEQFF. CDR3 nucleotides: TGTGCCAGCAGTTACTTCCGCGGGAGGGCCAATGAGCAGTTCTTC.